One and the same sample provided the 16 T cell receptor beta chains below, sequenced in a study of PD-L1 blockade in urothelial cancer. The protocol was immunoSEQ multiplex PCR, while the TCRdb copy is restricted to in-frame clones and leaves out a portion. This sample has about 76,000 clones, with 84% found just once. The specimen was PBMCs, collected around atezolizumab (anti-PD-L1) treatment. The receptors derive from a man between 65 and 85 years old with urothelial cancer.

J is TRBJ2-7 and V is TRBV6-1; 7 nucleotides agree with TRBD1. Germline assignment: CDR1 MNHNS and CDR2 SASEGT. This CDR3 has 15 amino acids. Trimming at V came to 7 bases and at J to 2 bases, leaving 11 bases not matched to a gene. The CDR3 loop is CASKKTGMQPYEQYF. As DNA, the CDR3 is TGTGCCAGCAAGAAGACAGGGATGCAACCCTACGAGCAGTACTTC.

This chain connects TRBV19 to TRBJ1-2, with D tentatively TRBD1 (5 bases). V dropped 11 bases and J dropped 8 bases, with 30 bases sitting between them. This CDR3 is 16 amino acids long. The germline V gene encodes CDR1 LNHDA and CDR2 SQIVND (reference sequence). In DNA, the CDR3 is TGTGCCTCAAGGGGTACAGTCCCACTCAGTCGCTTAGGCTACACCTTC. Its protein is CASRGTVPLSRLGYTF.

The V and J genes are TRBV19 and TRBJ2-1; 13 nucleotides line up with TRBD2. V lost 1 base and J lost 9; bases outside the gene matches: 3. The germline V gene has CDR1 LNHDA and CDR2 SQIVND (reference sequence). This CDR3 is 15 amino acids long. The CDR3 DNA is TGTGCCAGTAGTATAGGACTAGCGGGAGGTAGTGAGCAGTTCTTC. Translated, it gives CASSIGLAGGSEQFF. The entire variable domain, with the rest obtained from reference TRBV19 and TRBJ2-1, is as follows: DGGITQSPKYLFRKEGQNVTLSCEQNLNHDAMYWYRQDPGQGLRLIYYSQIVNDFQKGDIAEGYSVSREKKESFPLTVTSAQKNPTAFYLCASSIGLAGGSEQFFGPGTRLTVL.

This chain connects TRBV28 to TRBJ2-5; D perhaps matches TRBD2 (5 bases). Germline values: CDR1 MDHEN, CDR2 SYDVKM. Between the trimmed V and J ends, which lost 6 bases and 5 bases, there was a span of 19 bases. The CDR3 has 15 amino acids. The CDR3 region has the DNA TGTGCCAGCAGCCCTGGGCGGAGGAGCGAGGAGACCCAGTACTTC. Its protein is CASSPGRRSEETQYF.

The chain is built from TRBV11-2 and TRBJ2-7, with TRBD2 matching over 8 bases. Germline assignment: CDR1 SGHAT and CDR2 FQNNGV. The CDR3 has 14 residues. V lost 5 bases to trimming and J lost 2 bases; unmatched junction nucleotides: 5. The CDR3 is CASSPPGLAYEQYF. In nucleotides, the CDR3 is TGTGCCAGCAGCCCTCCGGGACTAGCCTACGAGCAGTACTTC.

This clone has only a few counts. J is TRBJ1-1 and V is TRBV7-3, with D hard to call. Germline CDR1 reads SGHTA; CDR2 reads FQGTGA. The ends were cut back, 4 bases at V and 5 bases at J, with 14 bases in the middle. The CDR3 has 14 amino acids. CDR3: CASSSGQTGTEAFF. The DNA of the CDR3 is TGTGCCAGCAGCTCCGGTCAGACTGGGACTGAAGCTTTCTTT.

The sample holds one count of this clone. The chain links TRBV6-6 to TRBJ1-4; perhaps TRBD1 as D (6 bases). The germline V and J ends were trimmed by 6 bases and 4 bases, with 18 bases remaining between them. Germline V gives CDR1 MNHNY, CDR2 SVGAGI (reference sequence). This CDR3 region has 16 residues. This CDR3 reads CASRGGGGTINEKLFF. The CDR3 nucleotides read TGTGCCAGCAGGGGGGGAGGGGGAACAATTAATGAAAAACTGTTTTTT.

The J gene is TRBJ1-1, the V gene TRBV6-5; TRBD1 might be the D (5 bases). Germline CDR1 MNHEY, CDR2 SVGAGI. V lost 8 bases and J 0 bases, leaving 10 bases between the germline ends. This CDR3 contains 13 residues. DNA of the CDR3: TGTGCCAGCGGGGCCTCTATGAACACTGAAGCTTTCTTT. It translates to CASGASMNTEAFF.

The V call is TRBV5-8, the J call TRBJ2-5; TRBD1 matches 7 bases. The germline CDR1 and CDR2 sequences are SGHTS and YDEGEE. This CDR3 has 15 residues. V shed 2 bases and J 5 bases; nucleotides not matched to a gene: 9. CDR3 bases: TGTGCCAGCAGCTTACAGGGGTGGGTGTGGGAGACCCAGTACTTC. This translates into CASSLQGWVWETQYF.

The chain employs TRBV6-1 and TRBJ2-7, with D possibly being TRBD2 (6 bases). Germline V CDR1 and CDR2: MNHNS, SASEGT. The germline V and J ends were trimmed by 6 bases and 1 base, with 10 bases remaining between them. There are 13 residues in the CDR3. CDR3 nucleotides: TGTGCCAGCAGCGTTAGCGGTTCCTACGAGCAGTACTTC. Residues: CASSVSGSYEQYF.

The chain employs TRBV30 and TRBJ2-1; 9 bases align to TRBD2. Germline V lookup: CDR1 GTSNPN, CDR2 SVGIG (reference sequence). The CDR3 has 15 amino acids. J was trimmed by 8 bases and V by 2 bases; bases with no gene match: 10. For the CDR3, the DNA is TGTGCCTGGAGTTCAAAGGGACTAGCATACGATGAGCAGTTCTTC. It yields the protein CAWSSKGLAYDEQFF.

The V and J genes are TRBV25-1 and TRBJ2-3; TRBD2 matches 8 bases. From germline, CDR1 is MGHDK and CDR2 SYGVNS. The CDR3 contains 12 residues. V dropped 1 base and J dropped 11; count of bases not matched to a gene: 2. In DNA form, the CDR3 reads TGTGCCAGCAGTGAATCCGGGACTAGGCAGTATTTT. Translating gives CASSESGTRQYF.

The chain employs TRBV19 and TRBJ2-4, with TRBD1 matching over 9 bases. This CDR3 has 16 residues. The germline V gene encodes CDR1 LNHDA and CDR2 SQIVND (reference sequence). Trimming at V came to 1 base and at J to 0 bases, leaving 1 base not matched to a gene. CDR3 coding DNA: TGTGCCAGTAGTATAGGGACAGGGGCAGCCAAAAACATTCAGTACTTC. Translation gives CASSIGTGAAKNIQYF.

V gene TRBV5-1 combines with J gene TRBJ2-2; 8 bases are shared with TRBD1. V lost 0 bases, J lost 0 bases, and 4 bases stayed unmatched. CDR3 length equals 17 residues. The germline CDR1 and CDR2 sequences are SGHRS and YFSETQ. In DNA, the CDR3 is TGCGCCAGCAGCTTGGAGGTGACAGGGGCGAACACCGGGGAGCTGTTTTTT. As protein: CASSLEVTGANTGELFF.

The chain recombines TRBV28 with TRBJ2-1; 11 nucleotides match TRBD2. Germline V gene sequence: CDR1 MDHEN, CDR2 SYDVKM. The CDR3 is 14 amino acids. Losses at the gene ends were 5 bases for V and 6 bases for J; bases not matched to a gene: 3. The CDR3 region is CASSDLAGGNEQFF. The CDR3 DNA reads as TGTGCCAGCAGTGACCTAGCGGGAGGCAATGAGCAGTTCTTC.

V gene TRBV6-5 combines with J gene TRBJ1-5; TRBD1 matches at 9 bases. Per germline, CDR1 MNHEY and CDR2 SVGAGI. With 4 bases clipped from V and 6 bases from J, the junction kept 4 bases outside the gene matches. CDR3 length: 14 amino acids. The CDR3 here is CASSWTGVGQPQHF. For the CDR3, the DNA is TGTGCCAGCAGTTGGACAGGGGTAGGTCAGCCCCAGCATTTT.